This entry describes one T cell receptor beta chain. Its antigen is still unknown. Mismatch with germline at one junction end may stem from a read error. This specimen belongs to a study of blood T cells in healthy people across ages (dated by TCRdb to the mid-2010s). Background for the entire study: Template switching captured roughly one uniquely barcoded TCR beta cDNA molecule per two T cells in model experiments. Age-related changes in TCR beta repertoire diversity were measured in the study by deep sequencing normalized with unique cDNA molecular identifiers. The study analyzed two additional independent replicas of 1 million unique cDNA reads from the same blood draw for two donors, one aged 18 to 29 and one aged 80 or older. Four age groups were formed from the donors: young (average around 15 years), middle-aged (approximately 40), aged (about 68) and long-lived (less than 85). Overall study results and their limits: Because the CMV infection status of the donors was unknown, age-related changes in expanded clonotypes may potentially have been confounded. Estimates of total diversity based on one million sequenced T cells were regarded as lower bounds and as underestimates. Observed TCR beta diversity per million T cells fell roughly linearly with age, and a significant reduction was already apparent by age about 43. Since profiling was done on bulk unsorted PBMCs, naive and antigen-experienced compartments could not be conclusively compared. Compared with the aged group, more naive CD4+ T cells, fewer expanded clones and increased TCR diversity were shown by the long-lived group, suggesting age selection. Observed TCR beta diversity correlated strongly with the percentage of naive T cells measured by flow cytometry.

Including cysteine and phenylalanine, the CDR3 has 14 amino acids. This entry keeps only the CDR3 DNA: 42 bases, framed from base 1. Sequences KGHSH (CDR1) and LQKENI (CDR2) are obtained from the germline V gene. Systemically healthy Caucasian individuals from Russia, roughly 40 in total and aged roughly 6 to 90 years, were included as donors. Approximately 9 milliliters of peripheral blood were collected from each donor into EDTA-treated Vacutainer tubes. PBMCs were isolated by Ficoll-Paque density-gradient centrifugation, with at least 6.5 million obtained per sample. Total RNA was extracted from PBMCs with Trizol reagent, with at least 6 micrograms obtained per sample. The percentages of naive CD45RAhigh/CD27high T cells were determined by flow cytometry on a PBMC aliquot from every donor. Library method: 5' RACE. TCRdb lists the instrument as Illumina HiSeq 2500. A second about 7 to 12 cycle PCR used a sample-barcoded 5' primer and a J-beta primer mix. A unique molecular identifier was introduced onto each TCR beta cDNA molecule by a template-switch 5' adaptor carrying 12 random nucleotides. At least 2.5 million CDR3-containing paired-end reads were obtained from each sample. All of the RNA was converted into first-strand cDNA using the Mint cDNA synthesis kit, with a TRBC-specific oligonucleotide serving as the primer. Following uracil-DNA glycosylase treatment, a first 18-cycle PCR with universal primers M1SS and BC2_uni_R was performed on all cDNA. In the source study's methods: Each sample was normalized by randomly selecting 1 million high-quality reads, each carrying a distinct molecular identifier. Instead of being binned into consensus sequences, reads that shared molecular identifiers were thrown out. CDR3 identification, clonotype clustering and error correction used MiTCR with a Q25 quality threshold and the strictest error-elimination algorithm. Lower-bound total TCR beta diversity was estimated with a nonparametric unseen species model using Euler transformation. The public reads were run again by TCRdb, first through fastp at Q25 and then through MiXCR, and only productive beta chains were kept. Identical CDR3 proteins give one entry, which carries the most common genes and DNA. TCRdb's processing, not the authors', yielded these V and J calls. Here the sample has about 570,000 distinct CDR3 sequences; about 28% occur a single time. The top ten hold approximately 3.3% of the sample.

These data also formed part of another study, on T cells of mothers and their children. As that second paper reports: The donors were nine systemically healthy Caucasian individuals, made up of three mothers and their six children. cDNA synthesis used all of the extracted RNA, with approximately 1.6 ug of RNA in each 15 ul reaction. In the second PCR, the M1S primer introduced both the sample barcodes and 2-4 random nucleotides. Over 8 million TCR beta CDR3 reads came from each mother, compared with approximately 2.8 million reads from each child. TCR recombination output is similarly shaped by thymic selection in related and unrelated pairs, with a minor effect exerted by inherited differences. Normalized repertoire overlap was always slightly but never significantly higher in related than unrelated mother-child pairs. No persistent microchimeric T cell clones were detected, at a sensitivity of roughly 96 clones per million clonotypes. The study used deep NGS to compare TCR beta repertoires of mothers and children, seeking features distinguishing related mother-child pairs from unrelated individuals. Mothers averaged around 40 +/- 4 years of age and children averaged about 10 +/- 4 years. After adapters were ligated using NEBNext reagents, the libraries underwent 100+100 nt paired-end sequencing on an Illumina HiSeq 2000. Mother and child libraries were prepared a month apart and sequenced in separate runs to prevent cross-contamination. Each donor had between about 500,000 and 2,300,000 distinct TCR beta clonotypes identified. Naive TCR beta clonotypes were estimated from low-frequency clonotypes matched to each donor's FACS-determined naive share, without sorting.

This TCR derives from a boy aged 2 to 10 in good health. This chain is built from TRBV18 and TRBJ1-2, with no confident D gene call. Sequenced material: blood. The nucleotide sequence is TGTGCCAGCTCACCACAGATGGGGTCCTATCGCTACACCTTC. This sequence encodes CASSPQMGSYRYTF.